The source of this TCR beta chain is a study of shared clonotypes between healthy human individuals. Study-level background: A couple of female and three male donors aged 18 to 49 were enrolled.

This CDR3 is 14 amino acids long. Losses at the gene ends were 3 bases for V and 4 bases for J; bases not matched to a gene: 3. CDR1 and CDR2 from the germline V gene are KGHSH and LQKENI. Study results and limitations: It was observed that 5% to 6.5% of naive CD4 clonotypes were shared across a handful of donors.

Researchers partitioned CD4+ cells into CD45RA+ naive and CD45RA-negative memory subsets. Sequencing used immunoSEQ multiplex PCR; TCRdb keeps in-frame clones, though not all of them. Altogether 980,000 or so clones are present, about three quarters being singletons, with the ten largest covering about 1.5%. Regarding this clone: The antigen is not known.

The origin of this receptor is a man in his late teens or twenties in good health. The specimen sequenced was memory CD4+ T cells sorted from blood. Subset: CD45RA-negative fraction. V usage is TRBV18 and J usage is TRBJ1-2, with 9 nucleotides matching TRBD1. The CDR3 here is CASSPTGGVYGYTF. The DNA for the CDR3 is TGTGCCAGCTCACCGACAGGGGGGGTCTATGGCTACACCTTC.